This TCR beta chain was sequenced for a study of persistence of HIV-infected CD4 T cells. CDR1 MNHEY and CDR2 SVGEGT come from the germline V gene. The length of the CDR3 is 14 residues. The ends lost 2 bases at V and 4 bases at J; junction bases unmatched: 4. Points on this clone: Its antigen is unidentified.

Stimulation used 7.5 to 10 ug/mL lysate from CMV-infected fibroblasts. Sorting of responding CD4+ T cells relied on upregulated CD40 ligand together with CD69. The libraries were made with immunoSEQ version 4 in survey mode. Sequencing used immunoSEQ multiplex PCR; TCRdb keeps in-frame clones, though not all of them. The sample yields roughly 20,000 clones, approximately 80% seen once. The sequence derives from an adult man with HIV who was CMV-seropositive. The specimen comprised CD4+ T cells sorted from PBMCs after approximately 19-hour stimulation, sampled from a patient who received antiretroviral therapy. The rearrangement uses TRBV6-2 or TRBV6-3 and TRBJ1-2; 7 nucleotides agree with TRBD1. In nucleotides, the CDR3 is TGTGCCAGCAGTTACCGACAGGGCCCCTATGGCTACACCTTC. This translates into CASSYRQGPYGYTF.